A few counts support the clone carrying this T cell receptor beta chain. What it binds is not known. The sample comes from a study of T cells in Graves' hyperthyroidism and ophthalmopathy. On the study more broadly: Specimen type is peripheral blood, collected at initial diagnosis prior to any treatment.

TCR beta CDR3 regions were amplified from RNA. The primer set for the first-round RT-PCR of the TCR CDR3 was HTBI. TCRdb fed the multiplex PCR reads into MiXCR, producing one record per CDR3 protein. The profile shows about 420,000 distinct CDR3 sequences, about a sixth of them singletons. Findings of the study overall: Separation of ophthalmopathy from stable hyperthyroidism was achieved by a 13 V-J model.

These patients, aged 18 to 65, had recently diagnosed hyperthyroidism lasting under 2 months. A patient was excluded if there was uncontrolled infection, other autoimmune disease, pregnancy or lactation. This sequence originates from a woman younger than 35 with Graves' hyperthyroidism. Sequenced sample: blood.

CDR3 sequence (DNA): TGTGCCAGCAGCCCGGCCAGGGGAAATGAGCAGTTCTTC. It encodes CASSPARGNEQFF. The chain employs TRBV7-6 and TRBJ2-1; tentatively, D is TRBD1 (6 bases). The V gene lost 5 bases and the J gene lost 7 bases, with 12 bases spanning the gap. Germline-derived CDR1 and CDR2 are SGHVS and FNYEAQ. This CDR3 has 13 residues.